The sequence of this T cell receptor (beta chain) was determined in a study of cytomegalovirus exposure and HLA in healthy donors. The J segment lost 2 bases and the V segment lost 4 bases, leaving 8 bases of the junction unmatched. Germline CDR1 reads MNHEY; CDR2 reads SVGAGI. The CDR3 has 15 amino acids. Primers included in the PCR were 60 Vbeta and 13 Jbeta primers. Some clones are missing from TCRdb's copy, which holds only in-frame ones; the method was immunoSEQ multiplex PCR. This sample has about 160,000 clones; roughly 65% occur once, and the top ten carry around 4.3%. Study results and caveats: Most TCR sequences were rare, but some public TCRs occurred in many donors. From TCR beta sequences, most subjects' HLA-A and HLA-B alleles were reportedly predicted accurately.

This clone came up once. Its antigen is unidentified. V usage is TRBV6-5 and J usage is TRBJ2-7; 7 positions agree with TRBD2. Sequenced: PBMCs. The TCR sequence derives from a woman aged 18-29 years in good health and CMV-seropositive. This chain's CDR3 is CASSFNPTSTYEQYF. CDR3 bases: TGTGCCAGCAGTTTCAACCCGACTAGCACCTACGAGCAGTACTTC.